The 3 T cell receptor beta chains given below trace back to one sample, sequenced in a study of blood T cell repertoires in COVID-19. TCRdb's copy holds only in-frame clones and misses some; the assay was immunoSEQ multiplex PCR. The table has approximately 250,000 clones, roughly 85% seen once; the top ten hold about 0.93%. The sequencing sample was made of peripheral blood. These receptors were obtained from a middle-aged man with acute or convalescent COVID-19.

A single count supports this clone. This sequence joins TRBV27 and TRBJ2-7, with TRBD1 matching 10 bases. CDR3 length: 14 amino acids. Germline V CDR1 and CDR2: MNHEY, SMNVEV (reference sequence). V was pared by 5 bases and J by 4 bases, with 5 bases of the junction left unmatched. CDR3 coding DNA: TGTGCCAGCAGTCCGTGGACAGGGGGGTACGAGCAGTACTTC. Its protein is CASSPWTGGYEQYF.

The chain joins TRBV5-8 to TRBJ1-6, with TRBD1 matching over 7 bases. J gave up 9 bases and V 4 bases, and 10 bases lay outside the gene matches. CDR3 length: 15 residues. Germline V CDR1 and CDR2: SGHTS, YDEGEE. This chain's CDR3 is CASSPAGTAGSPLHF. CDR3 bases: TGTGCCAGCAGCCCGGCCGGGACAGCCGGTTCACCCCTCCACTTT.

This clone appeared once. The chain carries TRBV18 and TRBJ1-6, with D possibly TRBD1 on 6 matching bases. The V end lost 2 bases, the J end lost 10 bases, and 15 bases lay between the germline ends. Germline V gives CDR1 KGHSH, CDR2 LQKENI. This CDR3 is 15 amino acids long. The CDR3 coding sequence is TGTGCCAGCTCACCAAGTGACAGGATGTGGTCACCCCTCCACTTT. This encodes CASSPSDRMWSPLHF.